This TCR beta chain was identified during a study of identical twins. Study observations and caveats: Low generation probability was overrepresented in out-of-frame alpha sequences shared by twins. Beta out-of-frame sequences showed weaker excess twin sharing.

There are many counts of this clonotype. Antigen unknown. The CDR3 covers 16 residues. Trimming stripped 5 bases from V and 6 bases from J, with 20 bases between. Unique molecular identifiers were present on the cDNA, and a universal primer site came from template switching. TCRdb re-called the 5' RACE reads through MiXCR, storing one row per CDR3 protein. Here the sample spans approximately 700,000 distinct CDR3 sequences, roughly 6% being singletons. Healthy Caucasians alone served as donors. Source material: naive T cells sorted from blood. V usage is TRBV12-3 or TRBV12-4 and J usage is TRBJ2-4; a weak D match, TRBD2 (6 bases). This receptor was taken from a man younger than 30 in good health. Here the CDR3 reads CASSPLTQTAGNIQYF. The DNA for the CDR3 is TGTGCCAGCAGTCCGCTGACACAAACAGCGGGAAACATTCAGTACTTC.